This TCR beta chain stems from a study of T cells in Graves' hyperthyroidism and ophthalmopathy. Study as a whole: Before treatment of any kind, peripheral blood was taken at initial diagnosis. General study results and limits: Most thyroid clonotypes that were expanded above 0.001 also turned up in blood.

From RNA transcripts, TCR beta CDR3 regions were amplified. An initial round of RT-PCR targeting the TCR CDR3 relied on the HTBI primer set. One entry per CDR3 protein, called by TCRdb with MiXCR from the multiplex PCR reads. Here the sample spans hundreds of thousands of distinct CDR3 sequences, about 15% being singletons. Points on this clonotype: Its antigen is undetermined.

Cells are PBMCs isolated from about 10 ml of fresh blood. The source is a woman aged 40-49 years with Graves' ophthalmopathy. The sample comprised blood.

Written as DNA, the CDR3 is TGTGCCAGCAGTTCCCCGGGCGGGAGCACCTACGAGCAGTACTTC. This sequence encodes CASSSPGGSTYEQYF. The chain recombines TRBV6-2 or TRBV6-3 with TRBJ2-7, with TRBD2 identical over 7 bases. V lost 4 bases to trimming and J lost 2 bases; unmatched junction nucleotides: 8. Germline CDR1 MNHEY, CDR2 SVGEGT. This CDR3 comprises 15 residues.